This is a list of T cell receptor beta chains from one sample in a study of T cells after yellow fever vaccination. A single record per CDR3 protein comes from TCRdb applying MiXCR to the 5' RACE reads. Here the sample spans more than 25,000 distinct CDR3 sequences, roughly 4.7% being singletons. Sequences were derived from PBMCs, either bulk or a sorted T-cell subset (CD4+, CD8+, memory, or dextramer-sorted; not recorded which), sampled on the day of the yellow fever booster vaccination. These receptors originate from a man aged 18 to 30 who received the YFV17D yellow fever vaccine. CDR3s include the opening cysteine and the closing phenylalanine or tryptophan. Each record gives: J gene, D gene, V gene, clone size, CDR3 DNA, CDR3 protein. The D gene is left open where the match is weak. Only some rows state a clone size, as once, few, many or a class for expanded clones.

J: TRBJ2-4
D: .
V: TRBV5-6
size: many
DNA: TGTGCCAGCAGCTTGGATGGGCAGATCAACATTCAGTACTTC
CDR3: CASSLDGQINIQYF

J: TRBJ2-3
D: .
V: TRBV7-3
size: many
DNA: TGTGCCAGCAGCCGCCGGGACACGGGCGGACTAAGCACAGATACGCAGTATTTT
CDR3: CASSRRDTGGLSTDTQYF

J: TRBJ2-2
D: .
V: TRBV7-3
size: many
DNA: TGTGCCAGCAGCTTAAACGGGGGTCAGAACACCGGGGAGCTGTTTTTT
CDR3: CASSLNGGQNTGELFF

J: TRBJ1-3
D: TRBD1
V: TRBV5-5
size: many
DNA: TGTGCCAGCAGCTCGACCAGGGGGGGTAACACCATATATTTT
CDR3: CASSSTRGGNTIYF

J: TRBJ1-1
D: .
V: TRBV30
size: .
DNA: TGTGCCTGGAGTGTTCAGGGATCGGCTTTCTTT
CDR3: CAWSVQGSAFF

J: TRBJ1-2
D: TRBD1
V: TRBV6-5
size: few
DNA: TGTGCCAGCAGCCGGGACAGGAGAAGGGAAAACTATGGCTACACCTTC
CDR3: CASSRDRRRENYGYTF

J: TRBJ2-1
D: TRBD2
V: TRBV7-8
size: medium-sized
DNA: TGTGCCAGCAGCTTCGGGACTAGCGTCTTGATCTCCCAGTTCTTC
CDR3: CASSFGTSVLISQFF

J: TRBJ1-2
D: TRBD1
V: TRBV6-1
size: many
DNA: TGTGCCAGCAGTGACCCGGGACAGGGGACCTATGGCTACACCTTC
CDR3: CASSDPGQGTYGYTF

J: TRBJ2-2
D: .
V: TRBV5-6
size: many
DNA: TGTGCCAGCAGCTTTATGGCAGGGATTCGGAACACCGGGGAGCTGTTTTTT
CDR3: CASSFMAGIRNTGELFF

J: TRBJ1-1
D: .
V: TRBV27
size: many
DNA: TGTGCCAGCAGTCCCTCGGGCATGAACACTGAAGCTTTCTTT
CDR3: CASSPSGMNTEAFF

J: TRBJ2-1
D: TRBD1
V: TRBV7-6
size: many
DNA: TGTGCCAGCAGCTTCCGACAGGGGGTCTATGAGCAGTTCTTC
CDR3: CASSFRQGVYEQFF